This record looks at one T cell receptor (beta chain) sequence and its context. These data are taken from a study of blood T cell repertoires in COVID-19. Looking at the study overall: Acute-phase and convalescent COVID-19 samples originated in the United States, Italy and Spain. T cells, B-cell-depleted T cells, or PBMCs provided the cDNA or gDNA that served as material.

CDR3 length: 17 amino acids. Germline CDR1 and CDR2: SGHKS and YYEKEE (reference sequence). Trimming took off 4 bases at V and 0 bases at J, with 20 bases between the two ends. Per the original methods: Counts of nucleated cells, estimated from reference gene primer amplification, were obtained. The data were produced by immunoSEQ multiplex PCR, yet TCRdb's version contains in-frame clones alone and is incomplete. V, J and clone size were drawn from that table, and D and trimming were deduced from the DNA. The data contain some 100,000 clones, approximately 88% of them singletons. The sample taken for sequencing was peripheral blood. The rearrangement joins TRBV5-5 to TRBJ2-7; a possible D gene is TRBD1 (7 bases). The source of this sequence is a woman aged 60-75 years with acute or convalescent COVID-19. The CDR3 loop reads CASSREGGTVRSYEQYF. CDR3 in DNA: TGTGCCAGCAGCCGCGAAGGGGGGACAGTCCGCTCCTACGAGCAGTACTTC.